Presented here are 3 T cell receptor beta chains from one specimen sequenced in a study of blood T cells in healthy people across ages. A J-beta primer mix and a sample-barcoded 5' primer were used in a second PCR of roughly 6 to 11 cycles. TCRdb re-called the 5' RACE reads through MiXCR, storing one row per CDR3 protein. The profile shows around 1.5 million distinct CDR3 sequences, 42% of them singletons. Sequencing was performed on blood. These receptors came from a woman under 30 in good health.

The chain combines TRBV20-1 with TRBJ1-2; D is uncertain. This CDR3 contains 13 residues. Germline loops: CDR1 DFQATT, CDR2 SNEGSKA (reference sequence). Trimming left V 2 bases short and J 4 bases short, with 11 bases between. Here the CDR3 reads CSARNDKSYGYTF. The CDR3 DNA follows: TGCAGTGCTAGAAACGACAAGTCCTATGGCTACACCTTC.

This clonotype was detected many times. The chain uses TRBV12-3 or TRBV12-4 and TRBJ1-2, with D unclear. This CDR3 contains 12 residues. Trimming took off 0 bases at V and 8 bases at J, with 7 bases between the two ends. CDR3 region: CASSLAGGGYTF. CDR3 DNA sequence: TGTGCCAGCAGTTTAGCGGGTGGCGGCTACACCTTC.

With regard to this clonotype: It may be a read error: a sequence one base away is much more abundant. The chain recombines TRBV2 with TRBJ2-5; no reliable D call. Germline assignment: CDR1 SNHLY and CDR2 FYNNEI. V was clipped by 6 bases and J by 1 base, with 6 bases between them. The CDR3 has 12 amino acids. CDR3 coding DNA: TGTGCCAGCAGGCCCCTCCAAGAGACCCAGTACTTC. The encoded protein is CASRPLQETQYF. Filled out from reference TRBV2 and TRBJ2-5, the complete variable domain reads EPEVTQTPSHQVTQMGQEVILRCVPISNHLYFYWYRQILGQKVEFLVSFYNNEISEKSEIFDDQFSVERPDGSNFTLKIRSTKLEDSAMYFCASRPLQETQYFGPGTRLLVL.